Listed below are T cell receptor beta chains from one sample, sequenced in a study of control samples from healthy donors and cancer patients. Method: immunoSEQ multiplex PCR; TCRdb's copy keeps in-frame clones and lacks some. The sample contains under 150,000 clones, 88% of which appear only once. Specimen: blood. The receptors here all came from a woman between 70 and 85 years old in good health. Each CDR3 is given with its conserved first and last residue. Each record gives: V gene, D gene, clone size, J gene, CDR3 DNA, CDR3 protein. A D gene is named only where the DNA matches it firmly. Only part of the rows carry a size: once, few, many, or a class if the clone is expanded.

v_gene: TRBV6-5; d_gene: TRBD1; abundance: -; j_gene: TRBJ2-2; CDR3nt: TGTGCCAGCAGGGGACAGGGAACCGGGGAGCTGTTTTTT; CDR3aa: CASRGQGTGELFF
v_gene: TRBV7-3; d_gene: -; abundance: -; j_gene: TRBJ2-1; CDR3nt: TGTGCCAGCAGCTTAACCGTGCGGGATGAGCAGTTCTTC; CDR3aa: CASSLTVRDEQFF
v_gene: TRBV27; d_gene: -; abundance: -; j_gene: TRBJ1-6; CDR3nt: TGTGCCAGCAGTGGGGGCCCCGGAGGCTCCTATAATTCACCCCTCCACTTT; CDR3aa: CASSGGPGGSYNSPLHF
v_gene: TRBV2; d_gene: -; abundance: -; j_gene: TRBJ1-5; CDR3nt: TGTGCGTCCGGGGACGATAATCAGCCCCAGCATTTT; CDR3aa: CASGDDNQPQHF
v_gene: TRBV4-2; d_gene: TRBD1; abundance: -; j_gene: TRBJ1-1; CDR3nt: TGTGCCAGCAGCCAAGATCGACAGGGAGCTTTCTTT; CDR3aa: CASSQDRQGAFF
v_gene: TRBV24-1; d_gene: TRBD1; abundance: -; j_gene: TRBJ2-2; CDR3nt: TGTGCCACCAGTGATCAGGCAGGGGGTTTCGACGGGGAGCTGTTTTTT; CDR3aa: CATSDQAGGFDGELFF
v_gene: TRBV9; d_gene: -; abundance: -; j_gene: TRBJ2-2; CDR3nt: TGTGCCAGCAGCGTAGCTGGGATGTTCACCGGGGAGCTGTTTTTT; CDR3aa: CASSVAGMFTGELFF
v_gene: TRBV10-2; d_gene: -; abundance: few; j_gene: TRBJ1-1; CDR3nt: TGCGCCAGCAGTGACTGGCTTAACACTGAAGCTTTCTTT; CDR3aa: CASSDWLNTEAFF
v_gene: TRBV13; d_gene: -; abundance: -; j_gene: TRBJ1-6; CDR3nt: TGTGCCAGCAGCATCGAAGGGTATAGTTCACCCCTCCACTTT; CDR3aa: CASSIEGYSSPLHF
v_gene: TRBV7-2; d_gene: -; abundance: -; j_gene: TRBJ1-2; CDR3nt: TGTGCCAGCAGCATTCAGGGTTATGGCTACACCTTC; CDR3aa: CASSIQGYGYTF
v_gene: TRBV11-2; d_gene: -; abundance: -; j_gene: TRBJ1-4; CDR3nt: TGTGCCAGCAGCTCGCGGGCCCCCGGCGGAAAACTGTTTTTT; CDR3aa: CASSSRAPGGKLFF
v_gene: TRBV3-1/TRBV3-2; d_gene: -; abundance: -; j_gene: TRBJ1-2; CDR3nt: TGTGCCAGCAGCCGGACGGAAGCTAACTATGGCTACACCTTC; CDR3aa: CASSRTEANYGYTF
v_gene: TRBV5-4; d_gene: -; abundance: -; j_gene: TRBJ2-1; CDR3nt: TGTGCCAGCAGCTTGTCGACGGGGTTCGGAGCTAGTGAGCAGTTCTTC; CDR3aa: CASSLSTGFGASEQFF
v_gene: TRBV29-1; d_gene: -; abundance: -; j_gene: TRBJ2-3; CDR3nt: TGCAGCGTTTGGGACACCCTATGGCCAGATACGCAGTATTTT; CDR3aa: CSVWDTLWPDTQYF
v_gene: TRBV3-1/TRBV3-2; d_gene: -; abundance: -; j_gene: TRBJ1-2; CDR3nt: TGTGCCAGCAGCCGGTGGGAGGGCGGCTACACCTTC; CDR3aa: CASSRWEGGYTF
v_gene: TRBV5-1; d_gene: -; abundance: -; j_gene: TRBJ2-7; CDR3nt: TGCGCCAGCAGCGCCCAAGGGACGGTAAGCTCCTACGAGCAGTACTTC; CDR3aa: CASSAQGTVSSYEQYF
v_gene: TRBV5-1; d_gene: TRBD1; abundance: -; j_gene: TRBJ2-7; CDR3nt: TGCGCCAGCAGCTTGGACAGGGGCGAGCAGTACTTC; CDR3aa: CASSLDRGEQYF
v_gene: TRBV6-5; d_gene: -; abundance: -; j_gene: TRBJ2-3; CDR3nt: TGTGCCAGCAGCCGGGACAGCACAGATACGCAGTATTTT; CDR3aa: CASSRDSTDTQYF
v_gene: TRBV5-1; d_gene: -; abundance: few; j_gene: TRBJ2-7; CDR3nt: TGCGCCTCCCAAGGGGCAGGGGGGGCCTACGAGCAGTACTTC; CDR3aa: CASQGAGGAYEQYF
v_gene: TRBV19; d_gene: -; abundance: -; j_gene: TRBJ1-6; CDR3nt: TGTGCCAGTAGAAAGGAGGGTGGGAATTCACCCCTCCACTTT; CDR3aa: CASRKEGGNSPLHF
v_gene: TRBV2; d_gene: -; abundance: -; j_gene: TRBJ2-5; CDR3nt: TGTGCCAGCAGGACCGAGACCCAGTACTTC; CDR3aa: CASRTETQYF
v_gene: TRBV7-2; d_gene: TRBD2; abundance: -; j_gene: TRBJ2-5; CDR3nt: TGTGCCAGCAGCCTAAGGAGCGGGGTAGGAGAGACCCAGTACTTC; CDR3aa: CASSLRSGVGETQYF
v_gene: TRBV2; d_gene: TRBD2; abundance: -; j_gene: TRBJ2-2; CDR3nt: TGTGCCAGCAGCAGTCAAGCGGGGGTGGACGGCGGGGAGCTGTTTTTT; CDR3aa: CASSSQAGVDGGELFF
v_gene: TRBV7-2; d_gene: TRBD1; abundance: -; j_gene: TRBJ1-3; CDR3nt: TGTGCCAGCAGCTACAGGACAGGGCTCCCTGGAAACACCATATATTTT; CDR3aa: CASSYRTGLPGNTIYF
v_gene: TRBV7-2; d_gene: TRBD1; abundance: -; j_gene: TRBJ2-3; CDR3nt: TGTGCCAGCAGCTTAGACCAGGGGGCGACAGATACGCAGTATTTT; CDR3aa: CASSLDQGATDTQYF
v_gene: TRBV18; d_gene: -; abundance: -; j_gene: TRBJ2-7; CDR3nt: TGTGCCAGCTCACCACCCAGGTCCAGCTACGAGCAGTACTTC; CDR3aa: CASSPPRSSYEQYF
v_gene: TRBV7-8; d_gene: TRBD2; abundance: -; j_gene: TRBJ2-7; CDR3nt: TGTGCCAGCAGCTTATTGGGACTAGCGGGGTCCTACGAGCAGTACTTC; CDR3aa: CASSLLGLAGSYEQYF
v_gene: TRBV25-1; d_gene: -; abundance: -; j_gene: TRBJ2-1; CDR3nt: TGTGCCAGCAGTGAAACGTCGGACAGACAGTTCTTC; CDR3aa: CASSETSDRQFF
v_gene: TRBV3-1/TRBV3-2; d_gene: -; abundance: -; j_gene: TRBJ2-5; CDR3nt: TGTGCCAGCAGTAGCTCCAGGGAGACCCAGTACTTC; CDR3aa: CASSSSRETQYF
v_gene: TRBV9; d_gene: -; abundance: -; j_gene: TRBJ2-4; CDR3nt: TGTGCCAGCAGCGTAGGACTGGAGGCTTTTCAGTACTTC; CDR3aa: CASSVGLEAFQYF
v_gene: TRBV10-3; d_gene: -; abundance: few; j_gene: TRBJ1-1; CDR3nt: TGTGCCAGATCCCTTAACACTGAAGCTTTCTTT; CDR3aa: CARSLNTEAFF
v_gene: TRBV5-1; d_gene: -; abundance: -; j_gene: TRBJ2-6; CDR3nt: TGCGCCAGCAATGGCGGCTCTGGGGCCAACGTCCTGACTTTC; CDR3aa: CASNGGSGANVLTF
v_gene: TRBV7-2; d_gene: -; abundance: -; j_gene: TRBJ1-1; CDR3nt: TGTGCCAGCAGCCCGCGGTCTCAGAACACTGAAGCTTTCTTT; CDR3aa: CASSPRSQNTEAFF
v_gene: TRBV3-1/TRBV3-2; d_gene: -; abundance: -; j_gene: TRBJ2-3; CDR3nt: TGTGCCAGCAGCCTAAAGGCCGTCACAGATACGCAGTATTTT; CDR3aa: CASSLKAVTDTQYF
v_gene: TRBV20-1; d_gene: TRBD1; abundance: -; j_gene: TRBJ1-2; CDR3nt: TGCAGTGCTAGTAGAGGACAGGGCGATGGCTACACCTTC; CDR3aa: CSASRGQGDGYTF
v_gene: TRBV29-1; d_gene: -; abundance: -; j_gene: TRBJ1-4; CDR3nt: TGCAGCGCTCAAGAGGTCCAGGGGGAAAAACTGTTTTTT; CDR3aa: CSAQEVQGEKLFF
v_gene: TRBV7-2; d_gene: -; abundance: -; j_gene: TRBJ1-5; CDR3nt: TGTGCCAGCAGCACCGACGGTTCTTGGCCCCAGCATTTT; CDR3aa: CASSTDGSWPQHF
v_gene: TRBV4-1; d_gene: TRBD1; abundance: -; j_gene: TRBJ1-2; CDR3nt: TGCGCCAGCAGCCAGACAGGGAATTATGGCTACACCTTC; CDR3aa: CASSQTGNYGYTF
v_gene: TRBV2; d_gene: -; abundance: few; j_gene: TRBJ2-5; CDR3nt: TGTGCTTCGCGCCGGGAGTTGATAAAGGGAGAGACCCAGTACTTC; CDR3aa: CASRRELIKGETQYF
v_gene: TRBV6-5; d_gene: TRBD1; abundance: -; j_gene: TRBJ1-5; CDR3nt: TGTGCCAGTCGGGGACAGGGTAGCAATCAGCCCCAGCATTTT; CDR3aa: CASRGQGSNQPQHF
v_gene: TRBV5-4; d_gene: TRBD1; abundance: -; j_gene: TRBJ2-3; CDR3nt: TGTGCCAGCAGCTTGGGGATGGACAGGTTCACAGATACGCAGTATTTT; CDR3aa: CASSLGMDRFTDTQYF
v_gene: TRBV7-3; d_gene: -; abundance: -; j_gene: TRBJ2-7; CDR3nt: TGTGCCAGCAGCCTAAACACAGGAGGCGAGCAGTACTTC; CDR3aa: CASSLNTGGEQYF